Presented here are 8 T cell receptor beta chains from one specimen sequenced in a study of PD-1 blockade in classical Hodgkin lymphoma. The protocol was immunoSEQ multiplex PCR, while the TCRdb copy is restricted to in-frame clones and leaves out a portion. This sample carries 40,000 or so clones, 76% of them seen once, and the ten largest clones take approximately 9.9%. Each and every patient relapsed after autologous stem cell transplantation, and patients got differing brentuximab vedotin exposure. The sequencing here drew on peripheral blood mononuclear cells (PBMCs), taken at baseline. Receptors originate from a human donor with classical Hodgkin lymphoma.

The rearrangement links TRBV2 to TRBJ1-1; tentative D call: TRBD1 (5 bases). V lost 5 bases, J lost 1 base, and 11 bases lay in between. CDR1 is SNHLY and CDR2 is FYNNEI in the germline V gene. The CDR3 has 14 residues. The CDR3 loop is CASSHGHANTEAFF. Here the CDR3 DNA reads TGTGCCAGCAGTCATGGACATGCGAACACTGAAGCTTTCTTT.

On this clone: A much bigger clone sits one base away, suggesting this may be a read error. The genes are TRBV6-5 and TRBJ2-7; possible D gene TRBD2, 5 bases. Between the trimmed V and J ends, which lost 4 bases and 2 bases, there was a span of 9 bases. From germline, CDR1 is MNHEY and CDR2 SVGAGI. The length of the CDR3 is 13 residues. Written as DNA, the CDR3 is TGTGCCAGCAGTTTCGGACTGACCTACGAGCAGTACTTC. It is translated as CASSFGLTYEQYF.

This chain connects TRBV7-2 to TRBJ1-2, with D possibly being TRBD1 (6 bases). The germline V and J ends were trimmed by 1 base and 8 bases, with 8 bases remaining between them. This CDR3 comprises 12 residues. In germline, CDR1 is SGHTA, CDR2 FQGNSA. This chain's CDR3 is CASSLGGAGYTF. CDR3 DNA sequence: TGTGCCAGCAGCTTAGGGGGGGCCGGCTACACCTTC.

This chain connects TRBV6-4 to TRBJ2-3; TRBD1 matches 10 bases. V lost 2 bases, J lost 3 bases, and 8 bases stayed unmatched. Germline CDR1 MRHNA, CDR2 SNTAGT. The CDR3 has 17 residues. CDR3 protein: CASSDGGGDRGTDTQYF. The CDR3 bases are TGTGCCAGCAGTGACGGAGGAGGGGACAGGGGTACAGATACGCAGTATTTT.

The J gene is TRBJ2-7, the V gene TRBV5-1; D not certain. Germline CDR1 and CDR2: SGHRS and YFSETQ. The CDR3 length is 13 residues. The V end was cut by 4 bases, the J end by 4 bases, with 12 bases between. The CDR3 here is CASSPGLRYEQYF. The DNA of the CDR3 is TGCGCCAGCAGCCCCGGGCTTAGGTACGAGCAGTACTTC.

This chain connects TRBV4-3 to TRBJ2-7; tentative D call: TRBD1 (5 bases). This CDR3 comprises 15 residues. In germline, CDR1 is LGHNA, CDR2 YSLEER. Trimming pared 0 bases from V and 6 bases from J, leaving 15 bases between. This chain's CDR3 is CASSQDPGLGLEQYF. The CDR3 DNA reads TGCGCCAGCAGCCAAGATCCAGGGCTGGGTCTCGAGCAGTACTTC.

This chain connects TRBV10-3 to TRBJ2-3; 11 positions match TRBD1. The germline V gene encodes CDR1 ENHRY and CDR2 SYGVKD. V lost 10 bases, J lost 0 bases, and 15 bases stayed unmatched. The CDR3 covers 18 residues. The CDR3 region is CATRTAGQGGGSTDTQYF. The CDR3 DNA reads TGTGCCACTCGGACTGCGGGACAGGGGGGGGGTAGCACAGATACGCAGTATTTT.

This clone has only one observation. V gene TRBV28 combines with J gene TRBJ1-5; TRBD1 might be the D (5 bases). Looked up from germline, CDR1 is MDHEN and CDR2 is SYDVKM. With 5 bases removed from V and 0 bases from J, the gap between germline ends came to 11 bases. The CDR3 is 15 amino acids. The DNA for the CDR3 is TGTGCCAGCAGTACTCAGGGCCCTAGCAATCAGCCCCAGCATTTT. It yields the protein CASSTQGPSNQPQHF. Full variable domain (remainder filled in from reference TRBV28 and TRBJ1-5): DVKVTQSSRYLVKRTGEKVFLECVQDMDHENMFWYRQDPGLGLRLIYFSYDVKMKEKGDIPEGYSVSREKKERFSLILESASTNQTSMYLCASSTQGPSNQPQHFGDGTRLSIL.